Described below is a single TCR beta chain sequence and its context. The data originate from a study of regulatory dendritic cells for organ transplantation. The V end was cut by 4 bases, the J end by 5 bases, with 18 bases between. Germline values: CDR1 MGHRA, CDR2 YSYEKL. The CDR3 has 15 residues. This table comes from immunoSEQ multiplex PCR, and its TCRdb copy is limited to in-frame clones, with some not included. The profile shows 25,000 to 30,000 clones, roughly 85% of them singletons. The chain has TRBV4-1 and TRBJ2-7; weak D call: TRBD2 (5 bases). Sequencing input: naive CD8+ T cells from blood. Sample subset: CD45RA+ naive T cells. The receptor was isolated from a human donor in good health. The CDR3 protein is CASSPAGFQDHEQYF. In nucleotides, the CDR3 is TGCGCCAGCAGCCCTGCGGGTTTCCAGGACCACGAGCAGTACTTC.